A single sample gave rise to the 6 T cell receptor beta chains below, sequenced in a study of T-cell reconstitution after alpha-beta-depleted transplantation in children. Unique molecular identifiers were incorporated into the prepared TCRbeta library. TCRdb itself ran the PCR reads through MiXCR, one entry per CDR3 protein. The data hold about 830,000 distinct CDR3 sequences, with around 17% observed a single time. This sample comprised PBMCs, mostly from graft donor cells, obtained 360 days after TCRalphabeta/CD19-depleted stem cell transplant. The receptors shown here come from a male patient younger than 18 who had a stem cell transplant for acute lymphoblastic leukemia, so the T cells may come from the graft donor.

The V and J genes are TRBV5-1 and TRBJ1-1; perhaps TRBD1 as D (5 bases). This CDR3 region has 14 residues. The V and J ends lost 4 bases and 1 base respectively, with 11 bases between them. The germline CDR1 and CDR2 sequences are SGHRS and YFSETQ. CDR3 loop: CASSPGLTNTEAFF. The CDR3, as DNA: TGCGCCAGCAGCCCGGGACTTACGAACACTGAAGCTTTCTTT.

This clonotype has a handful of counts. CDR3 residues: CASSLELAASSYNEQFF. Written as DNA, the CDR3 is TGTGCCAGCAGCTTGGAGCTAGCGGCAAGCTCCTACAATGAGCAGTTCTTC. This chain links TRBV5-6 with TRBJ2-1; 7 bases agree with TRBD2. J gave up 0 bases and V 0 bases, and 6 bases lay outside the gene matches. The V gene's germline CDR1 is SGHDT and CDR2 YYEEEE. The CDR3 sequence is 17 residues long.

The V call is TRBV7-3, the J call TRBJ2-2; D may match TRBD1 or TRBD2 (5 bases each). CDR1 is SGHTA and CDR2 is FQGTGA in the germline V gene. CDR3 length equals 16 residues. V was clipped by 0 bases and J by 4 bases, with 12 bases between them. CDR3 coding DNA: TGTGCCAGCAGCTTAACGGGACCCGGGCCCACCGGGGAGCTGTTTTTT. Residues: CASSLTGPGPTGELFF.

Only a few counts were recorded for this clonotype. The J gene is TRBJ2-6, the V gene TRBV7-3; 7 nucleotides agree with TRBD1. The length of the CDR3 is 16 residues. Per germline, CDR1 SGHTA and CDR2 FQGTGA. The trim removed 3 bases at V and 3 bases at J, leaving 5 bases unmatched. CDR3 region: CASSFDREGGANVLTF. The CDR3 bases are TGTGCCAGCAGCTTCGACAGGGAAGGTGGGGCCAACGTCCTGACTTTC.

The chain uses TRBV12-3 or TRBV12-4 and TRBJ1-5, with a possible D match to TRBD1 (5 bases). This CDR3 region has 14 residues. The V and J ends lost 7 bases and 7 bases respectively, with 17 bases between them. CDR3 DNA sequence: TGTGCCAGCACCATCGGGACCCCACACCAGCCCCAGCATTTT. Protein sequence: CASTIGTPHQPQHF.

This clonotype was detected only a few times. This chain links TRBV2 with TRBJ2-7; D gene uncertain. The V end was cut by 3 bases, the J end by 4 bases, with 10 bases between. This CDR3 has 13 residues. Germline V lookup: CDR1 SNHLY, CDR2 FYNNEI. The DNA of the CDR3 is TGTGCCAGCAGTGAGTCACAAGCTTACGAGCAGTACTTC. Protein sequence: CASSESQAYEQYF.